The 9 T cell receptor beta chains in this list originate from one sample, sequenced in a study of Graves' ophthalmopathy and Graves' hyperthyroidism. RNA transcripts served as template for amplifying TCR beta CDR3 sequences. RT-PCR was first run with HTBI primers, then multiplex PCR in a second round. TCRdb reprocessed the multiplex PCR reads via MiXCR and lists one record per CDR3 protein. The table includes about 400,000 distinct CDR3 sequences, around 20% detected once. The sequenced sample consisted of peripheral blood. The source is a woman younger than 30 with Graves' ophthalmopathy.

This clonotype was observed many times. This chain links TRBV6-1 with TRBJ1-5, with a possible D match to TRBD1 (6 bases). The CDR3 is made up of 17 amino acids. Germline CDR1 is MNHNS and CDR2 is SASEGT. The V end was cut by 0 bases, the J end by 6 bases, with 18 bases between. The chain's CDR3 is CASSEAWTVRFGQPQHF. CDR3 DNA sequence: TGTGCCAGCAGTGAAGCCTGGACAGTTCGATTCGGTCAGCCCCAGCATTTT.

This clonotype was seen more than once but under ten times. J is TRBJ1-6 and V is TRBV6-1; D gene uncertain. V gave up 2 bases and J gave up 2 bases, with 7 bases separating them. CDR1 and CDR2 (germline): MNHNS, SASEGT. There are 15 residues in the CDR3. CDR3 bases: TGTGCCAGCAGTGAAAGGCAGCCCTATAATTCACCCCTCCACTTT. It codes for CASSERQPYNSPLHF.

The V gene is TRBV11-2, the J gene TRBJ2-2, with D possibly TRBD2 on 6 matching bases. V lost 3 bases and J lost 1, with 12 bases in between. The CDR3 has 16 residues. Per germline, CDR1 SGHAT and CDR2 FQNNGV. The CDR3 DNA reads TGTGCCAGCAGCTTGACCGGGACTCAGAACACCGGGGAGCTGTTTTTT. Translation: CASSLTGTQNTGELFF.

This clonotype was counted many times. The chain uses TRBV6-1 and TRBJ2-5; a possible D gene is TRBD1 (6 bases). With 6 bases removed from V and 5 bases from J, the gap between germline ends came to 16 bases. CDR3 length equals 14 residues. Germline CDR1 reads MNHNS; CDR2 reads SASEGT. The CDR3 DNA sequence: TGTGCCAGCAGACCCCGGACAGCCCGGGAGACCCAGTACTTC. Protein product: CASRPRTARETQYF.

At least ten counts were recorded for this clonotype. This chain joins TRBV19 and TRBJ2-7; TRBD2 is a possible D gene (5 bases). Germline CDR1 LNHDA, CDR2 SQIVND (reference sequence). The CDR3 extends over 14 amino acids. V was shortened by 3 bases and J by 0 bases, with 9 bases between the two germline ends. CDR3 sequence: CASSISAVSYEQYF. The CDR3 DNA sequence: TGTGCCAGTAGTATCTCAGCGGTCTCCTACGAGCAGTACTTC. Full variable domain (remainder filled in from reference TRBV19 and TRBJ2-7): DGGITQSPKYLFRKEGQNVTLSCEQNLNHDAMYWYRQDPGQGLRLIYYSQIVNDFQKGDIAEGYSVSREKKESFPLTVTSAQKNPTAFYLCASSISAVSYEQYFGPGTRLTVT.

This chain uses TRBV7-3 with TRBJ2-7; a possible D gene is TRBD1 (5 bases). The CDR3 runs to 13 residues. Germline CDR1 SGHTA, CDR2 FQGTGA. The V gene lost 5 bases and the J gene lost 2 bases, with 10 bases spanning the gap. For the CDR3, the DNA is TGTGCCAGCAGCGTAGACAGCACCTACGAGCAGTACTTC. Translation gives CASSVDSTYEQYF.

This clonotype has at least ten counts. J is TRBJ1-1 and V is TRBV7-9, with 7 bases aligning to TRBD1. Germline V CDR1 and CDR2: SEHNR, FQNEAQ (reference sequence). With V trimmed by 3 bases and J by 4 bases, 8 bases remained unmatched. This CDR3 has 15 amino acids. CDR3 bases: TGTGCCAGCAGCTTCAACAGGGGAATGGGCACTGAAGCTTTCTTT. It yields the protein CASSFNRGMGTEAFF.

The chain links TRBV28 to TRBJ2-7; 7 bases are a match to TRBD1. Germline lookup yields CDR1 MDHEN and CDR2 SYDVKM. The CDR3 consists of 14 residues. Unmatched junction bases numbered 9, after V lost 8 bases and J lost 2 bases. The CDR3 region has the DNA TGTGCCAGCGGCCAGCGGCAGGGGGCCTACGAGCAGTACTTC. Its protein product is CASGQRQGAYEQYF.

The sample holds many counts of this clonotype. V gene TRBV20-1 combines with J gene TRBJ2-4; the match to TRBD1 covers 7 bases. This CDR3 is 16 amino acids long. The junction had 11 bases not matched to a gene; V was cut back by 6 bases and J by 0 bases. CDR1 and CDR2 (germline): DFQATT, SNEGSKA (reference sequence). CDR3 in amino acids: CSAQLQGTLAKNIQYF. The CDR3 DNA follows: TGCAGTGCCCAACTACAGGGGACCCTAGCCAAAAACATTCAGTACTTC.